This note documents a single T cell receptor (beta chain) sequence. TCRdb itself ran the 5' RACE reads through MiXCR, one entry per CDR3 protein. The sample has 620,000 or so distinct CDR3 sequences; approximately 13% are singletons. The sample is drawn from a study of T cells after yellow fever vaccination. The material was PBMCs, obtained on the day of the yellow fever booster vaccination. The sequence derives from a man aged 25-40 years who received the YFV17D yellow fever vaccine.

CDR3 sequence reads: CASLLAANTGELFF. CDR3 sequence (DNA): TGTGCCAGCCTCTTAGCGGCGAACACCGGGGAGCTGTTTTTT. The chain employs TRBV6-1 and TRBJ2-2, with D possibly being TRBD2 (6 bases). The germline gives CDR1 MNHNS, CDR2 SASEGT. The CDR3 has 14 residues. Deletions cut 8 bases from V and 0 bases from J, with 10 bases between.